What follows is one T cell receptor beta chain and its context. Its antigen is unknown. No base quality values were provided; no much bigger clone lies one nucleotide off. This sample was included in a study of shared clonotypes between healthy human individuals (TCRdb year 2020). Notes on the research overall: Three men and a couple of women, aged 18 to 49 years, made up the cohort. For each donor, three plates each were used for CD4 naive and CD4 memory, two plates were used for CD8 naive, and one plate was used for CD8 memory. Each donor's leukapheresis produced roughly between about 0.8 and 8.9 billion PBMCs. Libraries were prepared and TCR repertoires were sequenced by different laboratories using diverse techniques, in order to increase sequencing depth and limit assay-specific biases. The study deeply sequenced blood TCR repertoires of several healthy adults to estimate repertoire size and the extent of clonotype sharing between individuals.

CD8 naive samples consisted of CD45RO-negative cells that were positively selected for CCR7, yielding a CD45RA+CCR7+ population without TemRA cells. The donors were healthy, HIV-negative adults with no recently reported acute infections or vaccinations. Every donor was a Caucasian adult living in Nashville, Tennessee, USA. Blood was obtained by leukapheresis, after which PBMCs were separated by Ficoll-Histopaque density gradient centrifugation and cryopreserved in liquid nitrogen vapor phase. Analytical flow cytometry was used to check the purity and quantity of each magnetically sorted T cell population. Genomic DNA was isolated from every sorted fraction and measured by UV absorbance on a Nanodrop 2000c. V is reduced by 4 bases and J by 5 bases, leaving a spacing of 10 bases between them. The CDR3 runs 12 amino acids, cysteine and phenylalanine included. The read is trimmed to its CDR3 DNA, 36 bases read in frame from base 1. CDR1 SGHDT and CDR2 YYEEEE are derived from the germline V gene.

Using the deep immunoSEQ assay, TCR CDR3 regions were amplified from genomic DNA by multiplex PCR. Extracted genomic DNA from each cell subset was spread evenly across all wells of several immunoSEQ 96-well plates, with each plate serving as a replicate. For sorted subsets, each replicate PCR was loaded with roughly 200 ng genomic DNA, equivalent to some 31,000 T cell genomes. Purified libraries were measured with a Qubit 3.0 fluorometer, size-checked on a Bioanalyzer 2100, and measured again with the KAPA Library Quantification kit. Every immunoSEQ 96-well plate was sequenced on a dedicated single-read 150-cycle Illumina NextSeq 550 flow cell. In the source study's methods: Because only junctional sequences without quality scores were contained in the immunoSEQ output, filtering matching that applied to full-length reads could not be performed. To assign V/J genes and CDR3, sequences were annotated using PyIR, a Python wrapper for IgBLAST v1.9, with IMGT germline references. Reads with weak V/J assignments (E-value above 1e-6), missing CDR3, stop codons, out-of-frame junctions, or ambiguous translated residues were removed. V3J clonotypes were defined by identical inferred V gene, J gene, and CDR3 amino acid sequence. To compute the percentage overlap between repertoires, the number of shared unique clonotypes was divided by the size of the smaller repertoire. Repertoire richness was assessed with RTK rarefaction, the Chao1 estimator, and Recon v2.1 estimates of unobserved clonotypes. Generation probabilities were computed with OLGA for all TCRbeta clonotypes obtained by the gDNA method from a few donors. Imported from immuneACCESS, the table was reduced by TCRdb to in-frame sequences with V and J called. These copies leave out some clones; in studies compared against another copy, an unresolved V gene accounts for under half, and the cause of the remainder is not known. From that table come the V and J calls and clone size; the DNA was used to work out D and trimming. The sample records about 2 million clones, 85% to 95% of which are singletons. The ten largest account for 1.2% of the sample.

Points the paper makes about the study in general: Sampling was restricted to blood, and TCR repertoires in tissue are likely to differ from TCR repertoires in blood. Naive subsets generally had larger estimated clonotype richness than memory subsets did. Higher generation probabilities were observed for clonotypes shared by all four sorted-subset donors than for non-shared clonotypes. Based on pairwise subsampling, the degree of clonotype sharing among donors was expected to be affected by sequencing depth. Approximately 4.8% of naive CD4, around 3.5% of naive CD8, approximately 2.2% of memory CD4, and 0.35% to 0.4% of memory CD8 clonotypes were shared across several donors. Even with the large sequencing depth, rarefaction of the sorted-subset datasets indicated that sequencing was incomplete. The small number of donors limited the genetic and exposure-history diversity represented.

This TCR came from a man between 18 and 29 years old in good health. The V gene is TRBV5-6 and the J gene is TRBJ2-7; the D gene cannot be named for sure. Sequenced material: naive CD8+ T cells sorted from blood. This sample's cell subset or site label indicates: CD45RA+CCR7+. The nucleotides read TGTGCCAGCAGCCCTGGTCCTAACGAGCAGTACTTC. Its amino acids are CASSPGPNEQYF.